This TCR beta chain is drawn from a study of blood T cells in healthy people across ages (dated by TCRdb to about 2015). Regarding the study in general: In model experiments, template switching captured about one uniquely barcoded TCR beta cDNA molecule for every two T cells. Using deep sequencing normalized with unique cDNA molecular identifiers, the study measured how TCR beta repertoire diversity changes with age. Four age groups were formed from the donors: young (average around 15 years), middle-aged (around 39), aged (around 62) and long-lived (around 82). Donors of different ages were randomly distributed across sequencing lanes to avoid experimental bias. For two donors (one aged 18 to 29 and one aged 80 or older), the study analyzed two additional independent replicas of 1 million unique cDNA reads from the same blood draw. General study outcomes and caveats: Observed TCR beta diversity per million T cells fell roughly linearly with age, and a significant reduction was already apparent by age around 36. Compared with the aged group, more naive CD4+ T cells, fewer expanded clones and increased TCR diversity were shown by the long-lived group, suggesting age selection. Because donor CMV infection status was unknown, age-related changes in expanded clonotypes were potentially confounded. Since profiling was done on bulk unsorted PBMCs, naive and antigen-experienced compartments could not be conclusively compared. Estimates of total diversity based on one million sequenced T cells were considered lower bounds and underestimates. There was a strong correlation between observed TCR beta diversity and the percentage of naive T cells measured by flow cytometry.

Notes on this clonotype: Its target antigen remains unknown. No base qualities exist here, and no much larger clone lies one base off it.

The method was 5' RACE. The sequencer listed for this sample is Illumina HiSeq 2500. The second PCR ran for roughly 7 to 12 cycles and used a J-beta primer mix along with a sample-barcoded 5' primer. A template-switch 5' adaptor carrying 12 random nucleotides introduced a unique molecular identifier onto each TCR beta cDNA molecule. At least 2.5 million CDR3-containing paired-end reads were obtained from each sample. First-strand cDNA was synthesized from all RNA with the Mint cDNA synthesis kit, primed by a TRBC-specific oligonucleotide. All cDNA was treated with uracil-DNA glycosylase and then went through a first 18-cycle PCR with the universal primers M1SS and BC2_uni_R. The source study handled its data this way. Each sample was normalized by randomly selecting 1 million high-quality reads, each carrying a distinct molecular identifier. Reads sharing molecular identifiers were discarded rather than binned into consensus sequences. MiTCR, run with a Q25 quality threshold and the strictest error-elimination algorithm, handled CDR3 identification, clonotype clustering and error correction. A nonparametric unseen species model using Euler transformation provided a lower-bound estimate of total TCR beta diversity. The public reads were reprocessed in TCRdb via fastp at Q25 and MiXCR, keeping in-frame beta chains. Merged by CDR3 protein, the rows form single entries marked with the most common genes and DNA. V and J calls and clone size were set by TCRdb, not the authors. Recorded for this sample are approximately 800,000 distinct CDR3 sequences; approximately 53% of them occurred a single time. Jointly, the top ten make up 40% to 50% of the sample.

Looking up the germline V gene yields CDR1 SNHLY and CDR2 FYNNEI. Spanning cysteine to phenylalanine, the CDR3 consists of 11 amino acids. The CDR3 DNA has 33 bases and is translated from base 1. The junction carries 12 bases between V and J, which are trimmed by 9 bases and 7 bases respectively. The donors were roughly 39 Caucasian individuals from Russia, aged roughly 6 to 100 years, who were systemically healthy. Each donor gave about 10 milliliters of peripheral blood, drawn into EDTA-treated Vacutainer tubes. PBMCs were isolated by Ficoll-Paque density-gradient centrifugation, with at least 7 million obtained per sample. Total RNA, at least 6 micrograms per sample, was extracted from PBMCs with Trizol reagent. For every donor, an aliquot of PBMCs went through flow cytometry to measure the percentages of naive CD45RAhigh/CD27high T cells.

The TCR sequence derives from an elderly man in good health. This chain is built from TRBV2 and TRBJ1-2; the D segment cannot be called with confidence. Sequencing used blood. The CDR3 protein sequence reads: CARGIGRGYTF. The nucleotide sequence reads TGTGCCAGGGGGATAGGCCGTGGCTACACCTTC.